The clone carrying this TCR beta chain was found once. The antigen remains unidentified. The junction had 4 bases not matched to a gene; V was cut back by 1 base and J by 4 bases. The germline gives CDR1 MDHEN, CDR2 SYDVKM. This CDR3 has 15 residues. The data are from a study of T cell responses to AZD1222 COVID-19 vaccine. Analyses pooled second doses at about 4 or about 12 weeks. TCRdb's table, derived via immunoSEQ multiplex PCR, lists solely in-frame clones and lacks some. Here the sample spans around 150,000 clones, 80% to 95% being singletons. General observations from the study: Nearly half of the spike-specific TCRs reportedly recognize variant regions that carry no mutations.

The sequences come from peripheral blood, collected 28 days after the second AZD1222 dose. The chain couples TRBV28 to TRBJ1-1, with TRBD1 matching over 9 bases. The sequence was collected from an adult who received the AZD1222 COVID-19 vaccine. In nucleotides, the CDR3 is TGTGCCAGCAGTTTATTAACAGGGGGCATCACTGAAGCTTTCTTT. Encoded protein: CASSLLTGGITEAFF.